The clone carrying this T cell receptor (beta chain) was detected a few times. Its cognate antigen is unknown. Germline CDR1 SGHNT, CDR2 YYREEE (reference sequence). This CDR3 comprises 15 residues. Losses at the gene ends were 4 bases for V and 5 bases for J; bases not matched to a gene: 9. The entry originates in a study of beta chain features in type 1 diabetes. Expressed TCRB transcripts were sequenced, since all the RNA that had been isolated was reverse transcribed. Profiling relied on immunoSEQ multiplex PCR, and the TCRdb table lists in-frame clones only, not all of them. The sample consists of around 600,000 clones, approximately 13% of them appearing once. Study-wide results and caveats: There was a moderate but significant shortening of TCRB CDR3s in all four CD4+ subsets of Type 1 diabetes patients.

This TCR came from a man aged 25-45 years with type 1 diabetes. V is TRBV5-4 and J is TRBJ1-1, with 9 bases lining up with TRBD1. The material sequenced was naive CD4+ T cells from blood. The CDR3: CASSSIQGAGTEAFF. CDR3 nucleotide sequence: TGTGCCAGCAGCAGCATACAGGGGGCTGGGACTGAAGCTTTCTTT.